Each of the 14 T cell receptor beta chains below was sequenced from the same sample in a study of cytomegalovirus exposure and HLA in healthy donors. Sequencing used immunoSEQ multiplex PCR; TCRdb keeps in-frame clones, though not all of them. The data contain 100,000 to 150,000 clones, about 88% of them singletons. Specimen: PBMCs. The receptors here all came from a man aged 18-30 years in good health and CMV-seropositive.

The genes are TRBV29-1 and TRBJ2-3; TRBD1 matches 7 bases. The J segment lost 1 base and the V segment lost 5 bases, leaving 3 bases of the junction unmatched. The CDR3 totals 13 residues. Germline loops: CDR1 SQVTM, CDR2 ANQGSEA. CDR3 protein: CSVRQGGTDTQYF. The DNA for the CDR3 is TGCAGCGTTAGGCAGGGGGGCACAGATACGCAGTATTTT.

The V gene is TRBV10-2, the J gene TRBJ1-2; no firm D call. The V end lost 7 bases, the J end lost 5 bases, and 14 bases lay between the germline ends. This CDR3 spans 13 amino acids. Per the germline V gene, CDR1 is WSHSY and CDR2 is SAAADI. CDR3 protein: CASTEGVRYGYTF. CDR3 bases: TGCGCCAGCACCGAAGGAGTACGGTATGGCTACACCTTC.

The sample holds one count of this clone. The CDR3 nucleotides read TGTGCCAGTAGTCCGAGGACAGAGTCACCCCTCCACTTT. Its protein is CASSPRTESPLHF. This chain joins TRBV19 and TRBJ1-6, with a tentative D call TRBD1 (6 bases). CDR3 length: 13 amino acids. Germline V gene data show CDR1 as LNHDA and CDR2 as SQIVND (reference sequence). Trimming pared 5 bases from V and 10 bases from J, leaving 12 bases between.

This sequence joins TRBV7-9 and TRBJ2-3; no clear D gene. There are 13 residues in the CDR3. Germline CDR1 reads SEHNR; CDR2 reads FQNEAQ (reference sequence). Trimming pared 3 bases from V and 2 bases from J, leaving 6 bases between. CDR3 residues: CASSFGDTDTQYF. In DNA form, the CDR3 reads TGTGCCAGCAGCTTCGGAGACACAGATACGCAGTATTTT.

The CDR3 nucleotides are TGTGCCAGCAGTTCCTCAACACCGGAGGAGCAGTACTTC. Translated, it gives CASSSSTPEEQYF. This chain connects TRBV28 to TRBJ2-7; D is unresolved. Trimming removed 4 bases from V and 7 bases from J, with 14 bases in between. Germline V gene sequence: CDR1 MDHEN, CDR2 SYDVKM. This CDR3 region has 13 residues.

In its sample, this clone was seen a few times. This rearrangement joins TRBV7-9 to TRBJ1-5; no definite D call. CDR3 length equals 12 residues. V was trimmed by 5 bases and J by 12 bases, leaving 14 bases between them. The germline V gene encodes CDR1 SEHNR and CDR2 FQNEAQ (reference sequence). The CDR3 bases are TGTGCCAGCAGCCAAGCAGACAATTGCCAGCATTTT. It is translated as CASSQADNCQHF.

The chain employs TRBV2 and TRBJ1-5; TRBD1 aligns across 9 bases. The germline V gene has CDR1 SNHLY and CDR2 FYNNEI. The CDR3 extends over 15 amino acids. The junction had 8 bases not matched to a gene; V was cut back by 4 bases and J by 7 bases. The CDR3 DNA reads as TGTGCCAGCAGTGGACAGGGGGGACTAGGGCAGCCCCAGCATTTT. It yields the protein CASSGQGGLGQPQHF.

The gene calls are TRBV7-9 and TRBJ1-1; TRBD1 agrees at 7 bases. Germline V gives CDR1 SEHNR, CDR2 FQNEAQ (reference sequence). Losses at the gene ends were 4 bases for V and 5 bases for J; bases not matched to a gene: 4. CDR3 length equals 13 residues. DNA of the CDR3: TGTGCCAGCAGCTCCCAGGGGGGAACTGAAGCTTTCTTT. This translates into CASSSQGGTEAFF.

The V and J genes are TRBV27 and TRBJ1-6; D not resolved. V dropped 0 bases and J dropped 6 bases, with 21 bases sitting between them. From germline, CDR1 is MNHEY and CDR2 SMNVEV (reference sequence). This CDR3 region has 19 residues. Here the CDR3 DNA reads TGTGCCAGCAGTTTATCGAATCGTGTCAGGAATATCTTTAATTCACCCCTCCACTTT. Residues: CASSLSNRVRNIFNSPLHF.

V is TRBV27 and J is TRBJ1-1; D remains unclear. Germline loops: CDR1 MNHEY, CDR2 SMNVEV (reference sequence). The CDR3 runs to 16 residues. V was trimmed by 5 bases and J by 4 bases, leaving 20 bases between them. Here the CDR3 DNA reads TGTGCCAGCAGTCTCGGGGTGCAGCCGAGTGGCACTGAAGCTTTCTTT. It codes for CASSLGVQPSGTEAFF.

This chain links TRBV27 with TRBJ2-1; 9 bases are a match to TRBD2. The J segment lost 7 bases and the V segment lost 2 bases, leaving 6 bases of the junction unmatched. The V gene's germline CDR1 is MNHEY and CDR2 SMNVEV (reference sequence). The CDR3 is 15 amino acids. The CDR3 is CASSLGGGAGNEQFF. Written as DNA, the CDR3 is TGTGCCAGCAGTTTAGGCGGGGGGGCCGGGAATGAGCAGTTCTTC.

This chain uses TRBV25-1 with TRBJ1-2; D is unresolved. This CDR3 spans 11 amino acids. Germline V gives CDR1 MGHDK, CDR2 SYGVNS. Trimming shortened V by 8 bases and J by 3 bases, and 7 bases separated the two germline ends. In DNA form, the CDR3 reads TGTGCCAGCTTCAGTGACTATGGCTACACCTTC. It is translated as CASFSDYGYTF.

V and J are TRBV7-2 and TRBJ2-1; 12 positions agree with TRBD2. This CDR3 has 17 amino acids. Germline V gives CDR1 SGHTA, CDR2 FQGNSA. Unmatched junction bases numbered 7, after V lost 2 bases and J lost 5 bases. CDR3 in amino acids: CASSLTTSGGLDNEQFF. The CDR3 DNA reads TGTGCCAGCAGCTTAACAACTAGCGGGGGGCTAGACAATGAGCAGTTCTTC.

The rearrangement uses TRBV19 and TRBJ1-5, with D perhaps TRBD1 (6 bases). The CDR3 runs 16 residues. Trimming removed 3 bases at V and 0 bases at J, with 12 bases between. CDR1 and CDR2 (germline): LNHDA, SQIVND (reference sequence). The CDR3 DNA reads as TGTGCCAGTAGTATCCGGGACACCGATAGCAATCAGCCCCAGCATTTT. It yields the protein CASSIRDTDSNQPQHF.